The 30 T cell receptor beta chains listed next were all sequenced from one sample in a study of blood T cell repertoires in COVID-19. Using immunoSEQ multiplex PCR, the repertoire was profiled, and TCRdb retains in-frame clones only, with some absent. Of a few hundred thousand clones in the sample, roughly nine tenths were seen once. Material for sequencing was PBMCs or T cells enriched from blood (not recorded which). Source of these receptors: a woman aged 30 to 39 who had recovered from COVID-19.

The J gene is TRBJ1-5, the V gene TRBV5-6; tentatively, D is TRBD1 (5 bases). CDR3 length: 16 residues. Trimming pared 4 bases from V and 3 bases from J, leaving 17 bases between. Looked up from germline, CDR1 is SGHDT and CDR2 is YYEEEE. CDR3 protein: CASSTRGGVFNQPQHF. The CDR3 DNA follows: TGTGCCAGCAGCACCCGTGGGGGGGTATTCAATCAGCCCCAGCATTTT.

This clone was recorded only once. The CDR3 sequence: CASSVGGTHIEAFF. The CDR3 DNA reads as TGTGCCAGCAGTGTCGGGGGGACACATATAGAAGCTTTCTTT. V gene TRBV28 combines with J gene TRBJ1-1, with D maybe TRBD1 (6 bases). V dropped 5 bases and J dropped 8 bases, with 18 bases sitting between them. The CDR3 consists of 14 residues. Germline V gene lookup returns CDR1 MDHEN and CDR2 SYDVKM. Variable domain in full (rest from reference TRBV28 and TRBJ1-1): DVKVTQSSRYLVKRTGEKVFLECVQDMDHENMFWYRQDPGLGLRLIYFSYDVKMKEKGDIPEGYSVSREKKERFSLILESASTNQTSMYLCASSVGGTHIEAFFGQGTRLTVV.

This chain uses TRBV5-1 with TRBJ1-2, with D perhaps matching TRBD1 (6 bases). V was cut by 4 bases and J by 0 bases, with 10 bases left in between. This CDR3 contains 14 residues. CDR1 and CDR2 (germline): SGHRS, YFSETQ. DNA of the CDR3: TGCGCCAGCAGCATAGGGACACCTAACTATGGCTACACCTTC. Its protein product is CASSIGTPNYGYTF.

The CDR3 nucleotides read TGTGCCTGGAGTAGTGGACAGGGAGAAGGTGAAAAACTGTTTTTT. Its translation is CAWSSGQGEGEKLFF. The V gene is TRBV30, the J gene TRBJ1-4; 8 bases are shared with TRBD1. Germline V CDR1 and CDR2: GTSNPN, SVGIG (reference sequence). With 2 bases clipped from V and 7 bases from J, the junction kept 9 bases outside the gene matches. The CDR3 is 15 residues long.

The CDR3 protein is CASSQGRMNTEAFF. The CDR3 DNA reads TGTGCCAGCAGCCAAGGCAGGATGAACACTGAAGCTTTCTTT. The chain employs TRBV3-1 (or the pseudogene TRBV3-2) and TRBJ1-1; no reliable D call. Germline V gene lookup returns CDR1 LGHDT and CDR2 YNNKEL (reference sequence). With 1 base removed from V and 0 bases from J, the gap between germline ends came to 6 bases. CDR3 length equals 14 residues.

The CDR3: CASSFRTSGVVNTEAFF. CDR3 nucleotide sequence: TGTGCCAGCAGCTTTAGGACGTCAGGGGTGGTGAACACTGAAGCTTTCTTT. V gene TRBV5-6 combines with J gene TRBJ1-1; TRBD1 might be the D (6 bases). V lost 2 bases, J lost 0 bases, and 17 bases lay in between. The germline CDR1 and CDR2 sequences are SGHDT and YYEEEE. The CDR3 spans 17 residues. Drawing the rest from reference TRBV5-6 and TRBJ1-1, the complete variable domain is DAGVTQSPTHLIKTRGQQVTLRCSPKSGHDTVSWYQQALGQGPQFIFQYYEEEERQRGNFPDRFSGHQFPNYSSELNVNALLLGDSALYLCASSFRTSGVVNTEAFFGQGTRLTVV.

The chain joins TRBV6-2 or TRBV6-3 to TRBJ1-6; D remains unclear. The V and J ends lost 6 bases and 10 bases respectively, with 19 bases between them. Germline V CDR1 and CDR2: MNHEY, SVGEGT. The CDR3 extends over 15 amino acids. In nucleotides, the CDR3 is TGTGCCAGCAGCACCACGGGGTTTCTTCAGTCACCCCTCCACTTT. It is translated as CASSTTGFLQSPLHF.

The chain couples TRBV19 to TRBJ1-6, with a tentative D call TRBD1 (6 bases). The CDR3 sequence is 17 residues long. V dropped 5 bases and J dropped 9 bases, with 23 bases sitting between them. Germline V lookup: CDR1 LNHDA, CDR2 SQIVND (reference sequence). CDR3 sequence reads: CASSARRSGGAISPLHF. The CDR3 bases are TGTGCCAGTAGTGCCCGGCGCTCCGGGGGGGCGATTTCACCCCTCCACTTT. The full variable domain, rest sourced from reference TRBV19 and TRBJ1-6, is DGGITQSPKYLFRKEGQNVTLSCEQNLNHDAMYWYRQDPGQGLRLIYYSQIVNDFQKGDIAEGYSVSREKKESFPLTVTSAQKNPTAFYLCASSARRSGGAISPLHFGNGTRLTVT.

The chain combines TRBV5-1 with TRBJ2-3; no clear D gene. Germline lookup yields CDR1 SGHRS and CDR2 YFSETQ. Trimming left V 4 bases short and J 2 bases short, with 11 bases between. The CDR3 is 14 amino acids. The CDR3 DNA reads as TGCGCCAGCAGCACCACTCGATTCACAGATACGCAGTATTTT. Amino acid sequence: CASSTTRFTDTQYF.

The J gene is TRBJ1-4, the V gene TRBV6-5; D might be TRBD1 (5 bases). Germline CDR1 is MNHEY and CDR2 is SVGAGI. V shed 6 bases and J shed 2 bases, with 13 bases lying between them. The CDR3 is 15 amino acids. The CDR3 coding sequence is TGTGCCAGCAGATGGGGGGTGGCCACTAATGAAAAACTGTTTTTT. Encoded protein: CASRWGVATNEKLFF.

V gene TRBV21-1 combines with J gene TRBJ1-2. TRBV21-1 is designated a pseudogene. The CDR3 loop spans 16 amino acids. The CDR3 protein is CASSKGNPERGYGYTF. The CDR3 DNA sequence: TGTGCCAGCAGCAAAGGGAACCCCGAGCGGGGCTATGGCTACACCTTC.

The V and J genes are TRBV30 and TRBJ2-7; 8 nucleotides agree with TRBD1. The germline V gene has CDR1 GTSNPN and CDR2 SVGIG (reference sequence). The CDR3 covers 12 residues. V dropped 7 bases and J dropped 6; count of bases not matched to a gene: 8. The CDR3 nucleotides read TGTGCCTTGGACAGGGATCGGGCCGAGCAGTACTTC. It translates to CALDRDRAEQYF.

DNA for the CDR3: TGTGCCTGGAGTGCCGTGGGGACATCGTACACTGAAGCTTTCTTT. Its translation is CAWSAVGTSYTEAFF. The gene calls are TRBV30 and TRBJ1-1; the D gene is possibly TRBD1 (6 bases). Germline V lookup: CDR1 GTSNPN, CDR2 SVGIG (reference sequence). Deletions cut 1 base from V and 3 bases from J, with 15 bases between. This CDR3 comprises 15 residues.

The chain is built from TRBV7-6 and TRBJ1-5; D is perhaps TRBD1 (5 bases). Trimming took 2 bases from V and 3 from J, leaving 8 bases between them. Germline-derived CDR1 and CDR2 are SGHVS and FNYEAQ. The CDR3 length is 14 residues. CDR3 nucleotide sequence: TGTGCCAGCAGCTTATCGGGACTCAATCAGCCCCAGCATTTT. Translated: CASSLSGLNQPQHF.

The J gene is TRBJ2-2, the V gene TRBV3-1 (or the pseudogene TRBV3-2), with 7 bases matching TRBD2. There are 16 residues in the CDR3. Trimming cost V 0 bases and J 6 bases; bases outside gene matches: 7. Germline V gives CDR1 LGHDT, CDR2 YNNKEL (reference sequence). CDR3: CASSQDPRGMSGELFF. The CDR3 bases are TGTGCCAGCAGCCAAGATCCGCGGGGGATGTCCGGGGAGCTGTTTTTT.

The V call is TRBV7-9, the J call TRBJ1-2; D is possibly TRBD1 (5 bases). The germline V gene encodes CDR1 SEHNR and CDR2 FQNEAQ (reference sequence). This CDR3 is 16 amino acids long. Trimming left V 5 bases short and J 4 bases short, with 20 bases between. CDR3 bases: TGTGCCAGCAGCCGGACGGGACTCCCGACTGCCTATGGCTACACCTTC. Its protein product is CASSRTGLPTAYGYTF.

CDR3 bases: TGTGCCAGCAGCTTAGCTCGGTTAGGGGCCAACGTCCTGACTTTC. Translating it yields CASSLARLGANVLTF. The rearrangement links TRBV7-9 to TRBJ2-6; D gene ambiguous. The CDR3 is made up of 15 amino acids. Germline V gives CDR1 SEHNR, CDR2 FQNEAQ (reference sequence). Trimming took off 0 bases at V and 4 bases at J, with 7 bases between the two ends.

This clone has only a few counts. V and J are TRBV6-1 and TRBJ1-1; D gene ambiguous. The length of the CDR3 is 15 residues. V shed 2 bases and J shed 2 bases, with 12 bases lying between them. Germline loops: CDR1 MNHNS, CDR2 SASEGT. The CDR3 bases are TGTGCCAGCAGTGAACGGTGGGGAGCCAACACTGAAGCTTTCTTT. Translation: CASSERWGANTEAFF.

This clone came up a few times. This chain joins TRBV3-1 (or the pseudogene TRBV3-2) and TRBJ1-2, with D possibly being TRBD1 (5 bases). The CDR3 length is 15 residues. CDR1 and CDR2 (germline): LGHDT, YNNKEL (reference sequence). Trimming removed 0 bases at V and 4 bases at J, with 12 bases between. The CDR3 reads CASSQDPTGTYGYTF. In DNA, the CDR3 is TGTGCCAGCAGCCAAGATCCTACAGGAACCTATGGCTACACCTTC.

The chain joins TRBV18 to TRBJ2-2; 12 nucleotides agree with TRBD1. The V gene's germline CDR1 is KGHSH and CDR2 LQKENI. The CDR3 length is 17 residues. Germline trimming cut 3 bases from V and 6 bases from J; bases unmatched to any gene: 8. CDR3 protein: CASSPKTGTGGPGELFF. The DNA of the CDR3 is TGTGCCAGCTCACCGAAAACCGGGACAGGGGGCCCCGGGGAGCTGTTTTTT.

This clone showed up just once. The chain recombines TRBV30 with TRBJ1-1, with D unresolved. The germline gives CDR1 GTSNPN, CDR2 SVGIG (reference sequence). The CDR3 has 13 residues. The V end lost 5 bases, the J end lost 4 bases, and 14 bases lay between the germline ends. The CDR3 sequence is CAWGSSWSTEAFF. The DNA for the CDR3 is TGTGCCTGGGGATCGTCATGGAGCACTGAAGCTTTCTTT.

The genes are TRBV23-1 and TRBJ2-7; no clear D gene. TRBV23-1 counts as an open reading frame of uncertain function. The CDR3 runs 15 residues. Trimming removed 3 bases at V and 4 bases at J, with 16 bases between. This CDR3 is CASSQGYSKQYEQYF. The CDR3, as DNA: TGCGCCAGCAGTCAGGGCTACTCGAAACAATACGAGCAGTACTTC.

The chain has TRBV6-6 and TRBJ1-6, with 7 bases matching TRBD1. CDR3 length equals 21 residues. The ends lost 6 bases at V and 1 base at J; junction bases unmatched: 21. The germline CDR1 and CDR2 sequences are MNHNY and SVGAGI (reference sequence). Here the CDR3 DNA reads TGTGCCAGCAGCCTCTTACAGCCCTCTACAGGGGTAGGGTCCTATAATTCACCCCTCCACTTT. It encodes CASSLLQPSTGVGSYNSPLHF.

This clone came up a few times. This rearrangement joins TRBV30 to TRBJ1-2, with a possible D match to TRBD1 (6 bases). The CDR3 sequence is 14 residues long. V lost 1 base and J 8 bases, leaving 17 bases between the germline ends. Germline V lookup: CDR1 GTSNPN, CDR2 SVGIG (reference sequence). CDR3 DNA: TGTGCCTGGAGTGGCACCGGGACAATGGGGGGCTACACCTTC. It codes for CAWSGTGTMGGYTF.

The CDR3: CAWSITGLSGNTIYF. The CDR3 bases are TGTGCCTGGAGTATCACAGGGCTCTCTGGAAACACCATATATTTT. The V call is TRBV30, the J call TRBJ1-3, with TRBD1 as a possible D gene (6 bases). The CDR3 sequence is 15 residues long. Per the germline V gene, CDR1 is GTSNPN and CDR2 is SVGIG (reference sequence). The V gene lost 2 bases and the J gene lost 0 bases, with 11 bases spanning the gap.

This clone was detected only once. The chain links TRBV7-8 to TRBJ2-1, with 12 bases identical to TRBD2. The V and J ends lost 5 bases and 1 base, in that order; junction bases with no gene match: 3. Germline loops: CDR1 SGHVS, CDR2 FQNEAQ. The CDR3 is 16 amino acids. In nucleotides, the CDR3 is TGTGCCAGCAGCCCTACTAGCGGGGGGTCCTACAATGAGCAGTTCTTC. Its protein product is CASSPTSGGSYNEQFF. The full variable domain, rest sourced from reference TRBV7-8 and TRBJ2-1, is GAGVSQSPRYKVAKRGQDVALRCDPISGHVSLFWYQQALGQGPEFLTYFQNEAQLDKSGLPSDRFFAERPEGSVSTLKIQRTQQEDSAVYLCASSPTSGGSYNEQFFGPGTRLTVL.

This rearrangement joins TRBV27 to TRBJ2-7, with D tentatively TRBD1 (7 bases). The CDR3 sequence is 14 residues long. The V gene lost 5 bases and the J gene lost 7 bases, with 18 bases spanning the gap. Looked up from germline, CDR1 is MNHEY and CDR2 is SMNVEV (reference sequence). The CDR3 DNA reads TGTGCCAGCAGTGGGAGGACAGGCTTTTATGAGCAGTACTTC. Translated: CASSGRTGFYEQYF.

The rearrangement joins TRBV27 to TRBJ1-5; D perhaps matches TRBD1 (6 bases). Trimming left V 4 bases short and J 4 bases short, with 14 bases between. The CDR3 runs to 15 residues. Germline assignment: CDR1 MNHEY and CDR2 SMNVEV (reference sequence). The CDR3 loop reads CASSSNRASNQPQHF. DNA of the CDR3: TGTGCCAGCAGTTCGAACAGGGCTAGTAATCAGCCCCAGCATTTT.

The CDR3, as DNA: TGTGCCAGTACTCTTCCGGGACAGGCGAATTCACCCCTCCACTTT. Amino acid sequence: CASTLPGQANSPLHF. The V gene is TRBV19, the J gene TRBJ1-6; 8 positions match TRBD1. V shed 7 bases, J shed 7 bases, and the junction held 9 bases outside the gene matches. From germline, CDR1 is LNHDA and CDR2 SQIVND (reference sequence). This CDR3 contains 15 residues.

The gene calls are TRBV5-4 and TRBJ2-1; TRBD1 agrees at 8 bases. The CDR3 has 15 amino acids. With 3 bases clipped from V and 5 bases from J, the junction kept 7 bases outside the gene matches. CDR1 is SGHNT, CDR2 YYREEE, per germline (reference sequence). CDR3 sequence: CASSSPGTGDNEQFF. The CDR3 nucleotides read TGTGCCAGCAGCTCTCCCGGGACAGGTGACAATGAGCAGTTCTTC.